The text below deals with one T cell receptor beta chain. This clone came up once. Its recognized antigen is unknown. One base away there is no much larger clone; base qualities are not given. The data were taken from a study of blood T cell repertoires in COVID-19 (TCRdb year 2020). General notes on the study: Samples from collaborators originated in the United States, Italy and Spain and spanned both the acute and convalescent phases of COVID-19. The material from the prospective study consisted of cDNA or gDNA derived from T cells, B-cell-depleted T cells, or PBMCs. The dataset comprised deeply sampled blood TCRbeta repertoires from subjects exposed to, actively infected with, or recovered from COVID-19. A freely available public database, intended as a resource for researchers studying the immune response to SARS-CoV-2, is where the repertoires were released. Samples were obtained from the ongoing ImmuneRACE study (first 160 participants) and from 1,000 to 1,500 subjects provided by 6 global collaborators. Sample metadata almost always included a de-identified subject ID, COVID-19 status, age in years and sex. Where available, HLA class I and class II types were taken from metadata supplied by the sample provider and were not determined by assay-based typing. The paper's findings and limits, for the study overall: How much clinical and demographic metadata was included differed by source and by participant, and the metadata was provided uncurated.

The CDR3 measures 13 amino acids from cysteine to phenylalanine. The only DNA kept is the CDR3, 39 bases in frame from the first base. TCRbeta CDR3 regions were amplified from genomic DNA using the immunoSEQ Assay, a bias-controlled multiplex PCR. In the original analysis: The number of nucleated cells in each sample was estimated from the amplification of reference gene primers within the assay. To quantify the absolute abundance of each unique TCRbeta CDR3 rearrangement, sequence reads were collapsed and filtered. Productive Simpson clonality was computed per sample as the square root of Simpson's diversity index over productive rearrangements. TCRdb mirrors the immuneACCESS table, restricted to in-frame sequences. Some clones are absent from its copies; in checked studies, under half trace to an unresolved V gene, and the reason for the others is unknown. V and J calls and clone size are copied from that table; D and trimming were computed from the DNA. For this sample the table gives 140,000 to 150,000 clones, of which approximately 83% were detected only once. 6.5% to 9.5% of the sample rests with the top ten.

One collaborating source in Seattle enrolled patients while the patients were actively infected and followed the patients over time throughout the course of disease. Collaborating institutions collected whole blood in K2EDTA tubes following their own protocols. For TCRbeta analysis, collaborators shipped samples as frozen whole blood, isolated PBMCs, or DNA extracted from either of those sample types. This sequence was found in a woman aged 55-70 years with COVID-19, enrolled during active disease. Input material: peripheral blood. The chain was built from TRBV21-1 and TRBJ1-1; TRBD1 was called by the table and not checked on the DNA. TRBV21-1 is tagged as a pseudogene. CDR3 sequence: CARGPKGNTEAFF. Read as DNA, the sequence is TGTGCCAGGGGCCCGAAAGGGAACACTGAAGCTTTCTTT.